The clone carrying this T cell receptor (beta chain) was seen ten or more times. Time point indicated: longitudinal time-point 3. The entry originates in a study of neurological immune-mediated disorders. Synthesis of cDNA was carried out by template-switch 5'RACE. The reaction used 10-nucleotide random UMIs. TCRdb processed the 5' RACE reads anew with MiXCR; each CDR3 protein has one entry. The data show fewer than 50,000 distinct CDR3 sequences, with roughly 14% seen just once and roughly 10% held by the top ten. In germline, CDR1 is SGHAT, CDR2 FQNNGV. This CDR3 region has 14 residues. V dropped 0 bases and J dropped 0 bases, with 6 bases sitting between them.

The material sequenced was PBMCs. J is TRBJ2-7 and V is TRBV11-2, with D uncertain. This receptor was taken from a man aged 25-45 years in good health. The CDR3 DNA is TGTGCCAGCAGCTTAGATTACGGCTCCTACGAGCAGTACTTC. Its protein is CASSLDYGSYEQYF.